Listed below are T cell receptor beta chains from one sample, sequenced in a study of CD4 T cells in relation to SARS-CoV-2 and coronaviruses. Assay: immunoSEQ multiplex PCR; the TCRdb copy retains only in-frame clones and omits some. The top ten hold around 12% of the sample, which has 20,000 to 25,000 clones, 74% seen once. Their antigens are not known. Specimen: CD4+ T cells from PBMCs, cultured in vitro. All receptors come from a human donor in good health. CDR3s include the opening cysteine and the closing phenylalanine or tryptophan. A D gene is named only where the DNA matches it firmly. Some rows mark clone size as missing; the rest say once, few, many or name a class of expanded clone.

CDR3 length	D gene	clone size	V gene	J gene	CDR3 DNA	CDR3 protein
15	TRBD2	few	TRBV7-3	TRBJ2-7	TGTGCCAGCAGCCCGTATCCCGGGACTAGCTCCGAGCAGTACTTC	CASSPYPGTSSEQYF
15	TRBD1	-	TRBV28	TRBJ1-1	TGTGCCAGCAGTCCTTGGACAGGGGAGGGTACTGAAGCTTTCTTT	CASSPWTGEGTEAFF
16	-	-	TRBV28	TRBJ1-1	TGTGCCAGCAGCCTAATCCGCGCGGGGGCCGGGGCTGAAGCTTTCTTT	CASSLIRAGAGAEAFF
13	-	medium-sized	TRBV7-9	TRBJ1-1	TGTGCCAGCAGCTTGGGGGGATCCACTGAAGCTTTCTTT	CASSLGGSTEAFF
14	-	-	TRBV19	TRBJ1-1	TGTGCCAGTAGGACCGACACTTGGGGCAGTGAAGCTTTCTTT	CASRTDTWGSEAFF
14	-	-	TRBV19	TRBJ2-3	TGTGCCAGCGGGGGACGAGCGCGAACAGATACGCAGTATTTT	CASGGRARTDTQYF
17	TRBD1	once	TRBV28	TRBJ1-2	TGTGCCAGCAGTTCCAGGGGGATCCGGGACAGGGGCTATGGCTACACCTTC	CASSSRGIRDRGYGYTF
12	-	few	TRBV19	TRBJ1-2	TGTGCCAGTAGTCACAGTGCGGAGGGCTACACCTTC	CASSHSAEGYTF
10	-	-	TRBV6-1	TRBJ2-1	TGTGCCAGCAGTGAAATTGAGCAGTTCTTC	CASSEIEQFF
16	TRBD1	few	TRBV2	TRBJ1-4	TGTGCCAGCAGGGGAGGGACAGGAGGACCGAATGAAAAACTGTTTTTT	CASRGGTGGPNEKLFF
14	-	-	TRBV21-1	TRBJ2-7	TGTGCCAGCAGCAAAGATATGGGGTCATGCGAGCAGTACTTC	CASSKDMGSCEQYF
13	-	-	TRBV6-5	TRBJ1-2	TGTGCCAGCAGTTACTCGTTTAGTCATGGCTACACCTTC	CASSYSFSHGYTF
11	-	-	TRBV7-9	TRBJ2-5	TGTGCCAGCCTGGAGGGAGAGACCCAGTACTTC	CASLEGETQYF
13	-	-	TRBV10-3	TRBJ2-7	TGTGCCAGCCGCGTACAGGTGGACCTCGAGCAGTACTTC	CASRVQVDLEQYF
13	-	-	TRBV6-6	TRBJ1-2	TGTGCCAGCAGTTACTCTAATAACTATGGCTACACCTTC	CASSYSNNYGYTF
15	-	-	TRBV5-1	TRBJ1-6	TGCGCCAGCAGCTTGGAGGACAGCGCTAATTCACCCCTCCACTTT	CASSLEDSANSPLHF
13	-	-	TRBV11-2	TRBJ1-2	TGTGCCAGCAGCTTAGGCCACGAAAGTGGCTACACCTTC	CASSLGHESGYTF
14	TRBD1	-	TRBV6-4	TRBJ2-2	TGTGCCAGCAGTGCGACAGGGGACACCGGGGAGCTGTTTTTT	CASSATGDTGELFF
13	-	-	TRBV11-3	TRBJ2-2	TGTGCCAGCAGCCAGGGACTCGGGACAACGCTGTTTTTT	CASSQGLGTTLFF
14	-	once	TRBV4-1	TRBJ2-2	TGCGCCAGCAGCCAAGAGGGGGTTGGCGGGGAGCTGTTTTTT	CASSQEGVGGELFF
14	TRBD1	once	TRBV28	TRBJ1-5	TGTGCCAGCAGGGGATCAGGGGGAAATCAGCCCCAGCATTTT	CASRGSGGNQPQHF
15	TRBD2	-	TRBV5-1	TRBJ2-1	TGCGCCAGCACCCTGACTAGCGGAGCTTACAATGAGCAGTTCTTC	CASTLTSGAYNEQFF
15	TRBD2	-	TRBV15	TRBJ2-1	TGTGCCACCAGCAGAGCGGCTAGCGGGAGGGCTGAGCAGTTCTTC	CATSRAASGRAEQFF
15	TRBD1	few	TRBV6-5	TRBJ2-5	TGTGCCAGCAGTTCCCCGGGACAGGGGGCTGAGACCCAGTACTTC	CASSSPGQGAETQYF
12	-	few	TRBV7-9	TRBJ1-1	TGTGCCAGCAGCTTACAGAACACTGAAGCTTTCTTT	CASSLQNTEAFF
10	-	-	TRBV24-1	TRBJ1-1	TGTGCCACCTTTAGACCCGAAGCTTTCTTT	CATFRPEAFF
15	-	large	TRBV11-2	TRBJ2-7	TGTGCCAGCAGCTTACAGGGCGGAAGCTCCTACGAGCAGTACTTC	CASSLQGGSSYEQYF
16	-	-	TRBV28	TRBJ1-2	TGTGCCAGCAGTCCTGCCCGGGGGGGCTGGGTCTATGGCTACACCTTC	CASSPARGGWVYGYTF
17	-	-	TRBV7-8	TRBJ2-7	TGTGCCAGCAGCCCTGACTCGGGGGACCGGTATTCCTACGAGCAGTACTTC	CASSPDSGDRYSYEQYF
15	-	once	TRBV15	TRBJ1-3	TGTGCCACCAGCAGAGGAGTCGCTGCTGGAAACACCATATATTTT	CATSRGVAAGNTIYF
16	TRBD2	-	TRBV6-4	TRBJ2-1	TGTGCCAGCAGTGACCTAGCGGGGGCCTCAAACAATGAGCAGTTCTTC	CASSDLAGASNNEQFF
15	-	-	TRBV4-1	TRBJ1-1	TGCGCCAGCAGCCAAGGCCTGCCCCAGGCGACGGGAGCTTTCTTT	CASSQGLPQATGAFF
13	-	-	TRBV27	TRBJ1-5	TGTGCCAGCAGTAAACAGGGACGCCAGCCCCAGCATTTT	CASSKQGRQPQHF
18	TRBD2	-	TRBV24-1	TRBJ2-1	TGTGCCACCAGTGATTCCCTCGGGGAGGGAAGCACCTACAATGAGCAGTTCTTC	CATSDSLGEGSTYNEQFF
15	-	-	TRBV2	TRBJ2-1	TGTGCCAGCAGTTCCGGGACTCGGACCTACAATGAGCAGTTCTTC	CASSSGTRTYNEQFF
14	-	-	TRBV7-2	TRBJ2-5	TGTGCCAGCAGCTCCGACAGCTACCAAGAGACCCAGTACTTC	CASSSDSYQETQYF
14	TRBD2	-	TRBV29-1	TRBJ2-5	TGCAGCGTTGAAGGACTAGCGGGAGAAGAGACCCAGTACTTC	CSVEGLAGEETQYF
16	TRBD2	-	TRBV11-3	TRBJ2-1	TGTGCCAGCAGCTTAGATGGGACTAGCGAGTACAATGAGCAGTTCTTC	CASSLDGTSEYNEQFF
14	-	few	TRBV7-8	TRBJ1-1	TGTGCCAGCAGCTTACAGACCGACGACACTGAAGCTTTCTTT	CASSLQTDDTEAFF
13	-	-	TRBV7-2	TRBJ1-5	TGTGCCAGCAGCTCCTATAGCAATCAGCCCCAGCATTTT	CASSSYSNQPQHF
13	-	few	TRBV6-4	TRBJ2-2	TGTGCCAGCAGTGACAGGGACACCGGGGAGCTGTTTTTT	CASSDRDTGELFF
16	-	-	TRBV19	TRBJ1-5	TGTGCCAGTAGTTCGTCGGCCAGGGATAGCAATCAGCCCCAGCATTTT	CASSSSARDSNQPQHF
13	-	-	TRBV11-1	TRBJ1-5	TGTGCCAGCAGCTTAGGCGGAGCACAGCCCCAGCATTTT	CASSLGGAQPQHF
15	-	few	TRBV6-5	TRBJ2-1	TGTGCCAGCAGTACGGGAGCTGGCTCCTACAATGAGCAGTTCTTC	CASSTGAGSYNEQFF
18	TRBD1	once	TRBV18	TRBJ1-4	TGTGCCAGCTCACCACGTCCCGGGACAGGGGGCGCGAATGAAAAACTGTTTTTT	CASSPRPGTGGANEKLFF
15	-	-	TRBV27	TRBJ2-7	TGTGCCAGCAGTAAGGAAGCGGTCGACTCCTACGAGCAGTACTTC	CASSKEAVDSYEQYF
12	-	-	TRBV27	TRBJ1-2	TGTGCCAGCACCTCTTGGGGGTCCCCTTCAACCTTC	CASTSWGSPSTF
15	TRBD1	-	TRBV7-2	TRBJ1-5	TGTGCCAGCAGCTCAAGACAGGGAAGTGGACAGCCCCAGCATTTT	CASSSRQGSGQPQHF
12	-	-	TRBV5-1	TRBJ2-7	TGCGCCAGCAGCTCCCTGTCCTACGAGCAGTACTTC	CASSSLSYEQYF
14	TRBD1	-	TRBV29-1	TRBJ1-1	TGCAGCGTTGAAAAGGGGACAGCGAACACTGAAGCTTTCTTT	CSVEKGTANTEAFF
14	-	-	TRBV30	TRBJ1-3	TGTGCCTGGAGTGGAACGACAATGGGAAACACCATATATTTT	CAWSGTTMGNTIYF
12	-	-	TRBV10-3	TRBJ1-2	TGTGCCATCAGTGAGAGTGAGGGAGCCTACACCTTC	CAISESEGAYTF
13	-	-	TRBV12-3/TRBV12-4	TRBJ1-1	TGTGCCAGCAGTTTTCAGAGAAACACTGAAGCTTTCTTT	CASSFQRNTEAFF
12	-	once	TRBV19	TRBJ2-5	TGTGCCAGTAGTAATGTCAGGGAGACCCAGTACTTC	CASSNVRETQYF
14	-	-	TRBV6-5	TRBJ1-1	TGTGCCAGCAGTTACGGGGGTTCTAACACTGAAGCTTTCTTT	CASSYGGSNTEAFF
13	-	-	TRBV6-5	TRBJ1-2	TGTGCCAGCAGTCGGACGGCCCTTAATGGCTACACCTTC	CASSRTALNGYTF
15	-	-	TRBV24-1	TRBJ1-5	TGTGCCACCAGTATTGGGGGCGTCGGCAATCAGCCCCAGCATTTT	CATSIGGVGNQPQHF